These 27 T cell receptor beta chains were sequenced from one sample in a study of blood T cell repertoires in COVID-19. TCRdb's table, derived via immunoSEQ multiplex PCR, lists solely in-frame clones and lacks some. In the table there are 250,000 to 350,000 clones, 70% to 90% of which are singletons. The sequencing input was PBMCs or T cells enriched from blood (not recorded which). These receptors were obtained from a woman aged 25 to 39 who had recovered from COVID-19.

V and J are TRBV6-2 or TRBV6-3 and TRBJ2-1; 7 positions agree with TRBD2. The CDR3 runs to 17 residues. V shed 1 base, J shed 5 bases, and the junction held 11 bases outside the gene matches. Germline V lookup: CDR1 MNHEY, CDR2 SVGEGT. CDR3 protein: CASSYWPSGKRNNEQFF. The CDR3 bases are TGTGCCAGCAGTTACTGGCCCAGCGGGAAGAGGAACAATGAGCAGTTCTTC.

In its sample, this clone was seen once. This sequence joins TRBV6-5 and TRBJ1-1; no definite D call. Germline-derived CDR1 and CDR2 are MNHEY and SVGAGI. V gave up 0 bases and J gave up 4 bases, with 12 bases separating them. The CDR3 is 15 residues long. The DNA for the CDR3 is TGTGCCAGCAGTTACTCGGGCAGGATGGGCACTGAAGCTTTCTTT. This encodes CASSYSGRMGTEAFF.

This chain's CDR3 is CASSLGLRGGRGEKLFF. As DNA, the CDR3 is TGTGCCAGCAGCTTAGGGCTTAGAGGAGGACGGGGTGAAAAACTGTTTTTT. The rearrangement joins TRBV7-6 to TRBJ1-4; D is undetermined. Germline lookup yields CDR1 SGHVS and CDR2 FNYEAQ. The CDR3 is 17 residues long. V was cut by 1 base and J by 7 bases, with 19 bases left in between.

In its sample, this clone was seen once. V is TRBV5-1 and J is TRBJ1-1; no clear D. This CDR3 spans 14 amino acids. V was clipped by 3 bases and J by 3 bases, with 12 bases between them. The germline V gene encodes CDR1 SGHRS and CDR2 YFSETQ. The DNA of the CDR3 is TGCGCCAGCAGCTCCCCGGAGATTCACACTGAAGCTTTCTTT. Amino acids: CASSSPEIHTEAFF.

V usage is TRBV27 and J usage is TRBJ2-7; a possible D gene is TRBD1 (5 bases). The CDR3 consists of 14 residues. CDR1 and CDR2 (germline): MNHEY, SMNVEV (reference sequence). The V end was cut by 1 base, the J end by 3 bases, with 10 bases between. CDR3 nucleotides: TGTGCCAGCAGTTTATATGGGGCCCGCTACGAGCAGTACTTC. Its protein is CASSLYGARYEQYF.

The CDR3 sequence is CASSPTGLFPTEAFF. CDR3 nucleotides: TGTGCCAGCTCACCGACGGGTCTATTCCCCACTGAAGCTTTCTTT. The rearrangement uses TRBV18 and TRBJ1-1; D gene unclear. Trimming pared 3 bases from V and 4 bases from J, leaving 15 bases between. Germline assignment: CDR1 KGHSH and CDR2 LQKENI. This CDR3 has 15 amino acids.

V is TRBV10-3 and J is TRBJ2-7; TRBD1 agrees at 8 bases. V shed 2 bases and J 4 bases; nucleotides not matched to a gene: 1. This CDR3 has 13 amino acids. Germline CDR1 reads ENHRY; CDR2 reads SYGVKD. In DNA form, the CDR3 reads TGTGCCATCAGTGAGACAGGGGGGTACGAGCAGTACTTC. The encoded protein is CAISETGGYEQYF.

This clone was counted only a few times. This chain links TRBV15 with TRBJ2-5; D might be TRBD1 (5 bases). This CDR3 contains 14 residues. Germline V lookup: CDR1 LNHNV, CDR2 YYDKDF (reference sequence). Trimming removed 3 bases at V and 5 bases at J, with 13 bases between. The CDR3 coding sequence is TGTGCCACCAGCAGGGGGCCCAACGGGGAGACCCAGTACTTC. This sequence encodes CATSRGPNGETQYF.

CDR3 residues: CASSLEGATFMNTEAFF. The CDR3 nucleotides read TGCGCCAGCAGCCTCGAGGGGGCAACGTTCATGAACACTGAAGCTTTCTTT. The chain recombines TRBV4-1 with TRBJ1-1; TRBD1 aligns across 7 bases. CDR3 length: 17 residues. Germline V gene sequence: CDR1 MGHRA, CDR2 YSYEKL. V lost 4 bases, J lost 0 bases, and 11 bases stayed unmatched.

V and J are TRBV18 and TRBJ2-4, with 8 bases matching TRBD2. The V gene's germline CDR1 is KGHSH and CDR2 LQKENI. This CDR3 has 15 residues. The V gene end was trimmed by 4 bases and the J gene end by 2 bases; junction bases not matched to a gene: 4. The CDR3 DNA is TGTGCCAGCTCACGGGCTAGCGGGCCCAAAAACATTCAGTACTTC. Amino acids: CASSRASGPKNIQYF.

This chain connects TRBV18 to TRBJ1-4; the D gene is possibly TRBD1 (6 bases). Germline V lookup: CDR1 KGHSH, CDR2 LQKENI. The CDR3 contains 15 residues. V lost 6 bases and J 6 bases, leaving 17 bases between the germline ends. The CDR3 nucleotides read TGTGCCAGCTCCTACAGCAGGGGTAATGATGAAAAACTGTTTTTT. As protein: CASSYSRGNDEKLFF.

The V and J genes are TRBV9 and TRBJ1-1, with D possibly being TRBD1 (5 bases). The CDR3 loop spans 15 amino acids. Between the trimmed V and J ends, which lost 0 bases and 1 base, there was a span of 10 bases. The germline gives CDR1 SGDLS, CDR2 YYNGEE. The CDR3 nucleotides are TGTGCCAGCAGCGTAGGTACAGGAGCGAACACTGAAGCTTTCTTT. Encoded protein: CASSVGTGANTEAFF.

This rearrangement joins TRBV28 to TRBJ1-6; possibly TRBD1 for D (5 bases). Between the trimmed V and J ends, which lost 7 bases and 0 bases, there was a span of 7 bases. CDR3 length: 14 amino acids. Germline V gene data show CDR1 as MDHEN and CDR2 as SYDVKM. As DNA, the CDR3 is TGTGCCAGCAAAGACAGCTCCTATAATTCACCCCTCCACTTT. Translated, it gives CASKDSSYNSPLHF.

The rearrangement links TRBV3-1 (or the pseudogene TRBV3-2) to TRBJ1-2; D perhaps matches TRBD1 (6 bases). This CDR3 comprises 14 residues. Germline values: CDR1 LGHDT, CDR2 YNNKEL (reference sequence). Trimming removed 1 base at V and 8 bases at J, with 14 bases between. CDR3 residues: CASSQATGSYGYTF. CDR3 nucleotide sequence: TGTGCCAGCAGCCAAGCCACAGGGAGCTACGGCTACACCTTC.

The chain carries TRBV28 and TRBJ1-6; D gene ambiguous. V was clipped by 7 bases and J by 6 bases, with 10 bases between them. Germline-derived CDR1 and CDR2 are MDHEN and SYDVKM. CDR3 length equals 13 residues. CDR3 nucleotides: TGTGCCAGCACTTGGGCCCTTAATTCACCCCTCCACTTT. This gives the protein CASTWALNSPLHF.

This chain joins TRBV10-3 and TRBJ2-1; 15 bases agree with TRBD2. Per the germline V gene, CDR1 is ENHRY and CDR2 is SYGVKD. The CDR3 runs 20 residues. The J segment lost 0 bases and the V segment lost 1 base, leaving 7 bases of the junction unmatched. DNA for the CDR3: TGTGCCATCAGTGAGTTCGGACTAGCGGGAGGGAGCAGCTCCTACAATGAGCAGTTCTTC. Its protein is CAISEFGLAGGSSSYNEQFF.

In DNA form, the CDR3 reads TGTGCCAGCAGCTTAGTGGGGACAGGGGGCTACGTTGGGCAAGAGACCCAGTACTTC. Protein sequence: CASSLVGTGGYVGQETQYF. The chain recombines TRBV11-2 with TRBJ2-5; 12 bases line up with TRBD1. J was trimmed by 2 bases and V by 1 base; bases with no gene match: 11. Germline V gene lookup returns CDR1 SGHAT and CDR2 FQNNGV. The CDR3 extends over 19 amino acids.

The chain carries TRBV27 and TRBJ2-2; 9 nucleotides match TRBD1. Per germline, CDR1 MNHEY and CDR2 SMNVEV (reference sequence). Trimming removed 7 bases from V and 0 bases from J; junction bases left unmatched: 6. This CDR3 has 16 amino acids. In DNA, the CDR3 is TGTGCCAGCAATACGTGGGACAGGGCGAACACCGGGGAGCTGTTTTTT. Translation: CASNTWDRANTGELFF.

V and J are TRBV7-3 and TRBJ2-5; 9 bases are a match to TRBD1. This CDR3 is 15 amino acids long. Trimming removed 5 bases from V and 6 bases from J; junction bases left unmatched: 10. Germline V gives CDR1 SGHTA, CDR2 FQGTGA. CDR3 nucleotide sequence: TGTGCCAGCAGCACCGGGACAGGGCGGATACAGACCCAGTACTTC. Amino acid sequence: CASSTGTGRIQTQYF.

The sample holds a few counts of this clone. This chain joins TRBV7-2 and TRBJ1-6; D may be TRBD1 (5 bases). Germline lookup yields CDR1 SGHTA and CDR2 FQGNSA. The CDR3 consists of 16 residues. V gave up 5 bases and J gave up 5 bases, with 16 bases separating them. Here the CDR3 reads CASSIQGRRNNSPLHF. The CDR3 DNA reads TGTGCCAGCAGCATCCAGGGAAGGCGGAATAATTCACCCCTCCACTTT.

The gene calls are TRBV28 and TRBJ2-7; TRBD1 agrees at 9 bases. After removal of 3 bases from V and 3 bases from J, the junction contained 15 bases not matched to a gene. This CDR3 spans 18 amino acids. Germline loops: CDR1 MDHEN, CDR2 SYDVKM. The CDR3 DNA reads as TGTGCCAGCAGTTTTCTCCGGGACAGGGTCCTCAGGAGCTACGAGCAGTACTTC. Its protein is CASSFLRDRVLRSYEQYF. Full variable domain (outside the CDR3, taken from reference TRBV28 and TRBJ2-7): DVKVTQSSRYLVKRTGEKVFLECVQDMDHENMFWYRQDPGLGLRLIYFSYDVKMKEKGDIPEGYSVSREKKERFSLILESASTNQTSMYLCASSFLRDRVLRSYEQYFGPGTRLTVT.

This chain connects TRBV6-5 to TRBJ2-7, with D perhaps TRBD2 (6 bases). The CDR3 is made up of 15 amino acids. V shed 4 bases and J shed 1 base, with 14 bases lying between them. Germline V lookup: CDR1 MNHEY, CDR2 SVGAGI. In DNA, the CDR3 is TGTGCCAGCAGTTCGGCGCGGGATCCTTCCTACGAGCAGTACTTC. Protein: CASSSARDPSYEQYF.

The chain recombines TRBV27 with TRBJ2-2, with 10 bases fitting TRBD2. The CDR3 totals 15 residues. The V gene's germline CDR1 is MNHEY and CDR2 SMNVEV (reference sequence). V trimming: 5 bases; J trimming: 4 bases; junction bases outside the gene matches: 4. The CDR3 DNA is TGTGCCAGCAGTCTCGGGACTAGCGTCACCGGGGAGCTGTTTTTT. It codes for CASSLGTSVTGELFF.

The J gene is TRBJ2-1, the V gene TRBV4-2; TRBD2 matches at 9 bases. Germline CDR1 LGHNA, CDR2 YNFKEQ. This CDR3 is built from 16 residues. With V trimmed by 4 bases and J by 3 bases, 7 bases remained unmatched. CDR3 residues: CASSPQRGVGYNEQFF. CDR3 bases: TGTGCCAGCAGCCCCCAGCGGGGGGTGGGCTACAATGAGCAGTTCTTC.

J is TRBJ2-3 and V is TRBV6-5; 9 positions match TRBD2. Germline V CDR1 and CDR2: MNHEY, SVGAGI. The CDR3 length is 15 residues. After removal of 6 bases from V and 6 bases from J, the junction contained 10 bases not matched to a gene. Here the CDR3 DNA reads TGTGCCAGCAGAGTAGCGGGAGTCGTTTCTGATACGCAGTATTTT. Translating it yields CASRVAGVVSDTQYF.

CDR3 bases: TGTGCCACCAGTGATTTACCCTCTAGCGGGAGGGGCGAGCAGTACTTC. It yields the protein CATSDLPSSGRGEQYF. This chain joins TRBV24-1 and TRBJ2-7, with 12 bases that match TRBD2. CDR3 length: 16 amino acids. The germline gives CDR1 KGHDR, CDR2 SFDVKD. Trimming cost V 1 base and J 6 bases; bases outside gene matches: 6.

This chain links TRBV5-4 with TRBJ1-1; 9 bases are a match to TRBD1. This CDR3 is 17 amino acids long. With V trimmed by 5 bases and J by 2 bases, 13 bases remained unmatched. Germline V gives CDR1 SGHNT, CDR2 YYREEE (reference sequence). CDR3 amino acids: CASRPQGQGTLNTEAFF. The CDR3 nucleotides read TGTGCCAGCAGGCCCCAAGGACAGGGGACCCTCAACACTGAAGCTTTCTTT.